This record concerns one TCR beta chain sequence. No antigen is known for it. The data are from a study of OX40 agonist ivuxolimab in advanced cancers. At the level of the study: People in dose escalation had one of these cancers: hepatocellular carcinoma, melanoma, renal cell or head and neck cancer. General study findings and limits: There were, on average, more expanded clones in CD8+ T cells than in CD4+. Also present in some nonresponders was a low level of normalized T-cell clonal expansion.

The table came from immunoSEQ multiplex PCR; TCRdb's copy has only in-frame clones and leaves some out. The sample lists some 50,000 clones; about 88% were seen once. Germline V gives CDR1 MDHEN, CDR2 SYDVKM. The V and J ends lost 3 bases and 4 bases respectively, with 10 bases between them. The CDR3 extends over 14 amino acids. This specimen consisted of CD4+ or CD8+ T cells sorted from blood, obtained in a trial of the OX40 agonist ivuxolimab. The TCR comes from an adult with an advanced solid tumor such as melanoma, head and neck, liver or kidney cancer. The J gene is TRBJ2-1, the V gene TRBV28; a weak D match, TRBD2 (5 bases). In DNA form, the CDR3 reads TGTGCCAGCAGTTTCCCCGGACTGTACAATGAGCAGTTCTTC. It translates to CASSFPGLYNEQFF.